One TCR beta chain is described in this entry. Its antigen is unknown. No base qualities exist here, and no much larger clone lies one base off it. The sample comes from a study of T-cell reconstitution after alpha-beta-depleted transplantation in children listed by TCRdb under 2016. A note on the overall study: The study quantitatively tracked T-cell immune reconstitution after TCRalphabeta/CD19-depleted allogeneic hematopoietic cell transplantation in children using TCR repertoire profiling. General findings and caveats noted by the study authors: The high TCRbeta diversity at day 60 in some patients was ascribed to recipient T cells and intrathymic progenitors that had survived conditioning. The frequencies of hyperexpanded clones fell over the following months, and after one year, T-cell counts and TCRbeta diversity were mostly attributed to newly produced T cells. About two months after transplant, the apparently early recovery of alphabetaT-cell counts reportedly depended on just several hundred clones that had expanded rapidly and came from non-depleted graft cells.

V lost 3 bases and J lost 2 bases, and the count of bases not matched to a germline gene is 4. Via the germline V gene, CDR1 is SGHTA and CDR2 FQGNSA. The CDR3 contains 15 residues, cysteine and phenylalanine counted. Only the CDR3 DNA is retained, 45 bases long and in frame from the first base. In the paper's terms, the treatment or condition label means: allogeneic hematopoietic cell transplantation with graft depleted of TCRalphabeta T cells and CD19 B cells. The children who served as transplant recipients had been given grafts of TCRalphabeta/CD19-depleted allogeneic hematopoietic cells. The library was obtained by PCR. TCRdb lists the instrument as Illumina HiSeq 2500. To normalize quantification of the TCRbeta repertoire, the TCR libraries were built with molecular barcoding that relied on unique molecular identifiers. TCRdb took the public reads, trimmed them with fastp at Q25, ran MiXCR for clone calling and kept in-frame beta chains. Every CDR3 protein is listed once, alongside the most common genes and DNA of its rows. The sample has about 58,000 distinct CDR3 sequences on record, 40% to 55% of them singletons. The ten largest clones take up under 98% of the sample.

The chain uses TRBV7-2 and TRBJ2-5, with TRBD1 identical over 9 junction bases. This clonotype originated in a male patient aged 10-17 years who had a stem cell transplant for acute lymphoblastic leukemia, so the T cells may come from the graft donor. Sequenced material: PBMCs, mostly from graft donor cells, taken 360 days after TCRalphabeta/CD19-depleted stem cell transplant. The bases are TGTGCCAGCAGCTTGGGGACAGGGTTACAAGAGACCCAGTACTTC. This encodes CASSLGTGLQETQYF.